This T cell receptor beta chain appears in the sequencing data of a study of T cell repertoires in cytomegalovirus infection. On the study more broadly: Public TCR beta signature analysis indicated the presence of both CMV infection and matching HLA type.

Germline V lookup: CDR1 SGDLS, CDR2 YYNGEE. The V end lost 4 bases, the J end lost 3 bases, and 13 bases lay between the germline ends. The CDR3 spans 14 residues. One entry per CDR3 protein results from TCRdb running MiXCR on the reads. This table has about 310,000 distinct CDR3 sequences, 8% to 10% appearing once. Details on this clonotype: A read error is possible here, since a much larger clone lies one base away.

The chain joins TRBV9 to TRBJ1-1; no clear D. This receptor was taken from a human donor in good health (CMV status not recorded). Some clones in this sample may be carry-over from other donors' samples. The specimen was PBMCs. The CDR3 coding sequence is TGTGCCAGCAGCATTGGGGTGACGGACACTGAAGCTTTCTTT. Translating it yields CASSIGVTDTEAFF.